The rows below give T cell receptor beta chains drawn from one sample of a study of cytomegalovirus exposure and HLA in healthy donors. Sequencing used immunoSEQ multiplex PCR; TCRdb keeps in-frame clones, though not all of them. The repertoire includes around 150,000 clones, roughly 70% of them detected once, and 1.5% to 2% sits in the top ten. Sequenced material: PBMCs. These receptors originate from a human donor in good health. Each CDR3 is given with its conserved first and last residue. A D gene is named only where the DNA matches it firmly. A clone size is listed for some rows: how often the clone was seen (once, few, many), or a class if it is expanded.

V gene	CDR3 length	clone size	D gene	J gene	CDR3 DNA	CDR3 protein
TRBV27	14	.	.	TRBJ2-5	TGTGCCAGCAGTCCCCGGACAGTGAAAGAGACCCAGTACTTC	CASSPRTVKETQYF
TRBV28	15	few	.	TRBJ2-1	TGTGCCAGCAGCCGGAGCGGCCGAGGGTCCAATGAGCAGTTCTTC	CASSRSGRGSNEQFF
TRBV29-1	13	.	.	TRBJ1-4	TGCAGCGTTGTGACAGCAACTAATGAAAAACTGTTTTTT	CSVVTATNEKLFF
TRBV5-1	15	.	.	TRBJ2-3	TGCGCCAGCAGCTCCCAGGGGGGTAGGACAGATACGCAGTATTTT	CASSSQGGRTDTQYF
TRBV14	16	.	TRBD2	TRBJ2-7	TGTGCCAGCAGCCCCGGACTAGCGGCAAAAAACTACGAGCAGTACTTC	CASSPGLAAKNYEQYF
TRBV7-9	14	.	TRBD2	TRBJ2-3	TGTGCCAGCAGCTCAGCGGGAGACGCAGATACGCAGTATTTT	CASSSAGDADTQYF
TRBV19	15	.	TRBD2	TRBJ2-1	TGTGCCAGTAGTATAGATCTATTGGGAGGGGTTGAGCAGTTCTTC	CASSIDLLGGVEQFF
TRBV15	14	few	.	TRBJ1-1	TGTGCCACCAGCCGGGGTGGGTCGAACACTGAAGCTTTCTTT	CATSRGGSNTEAFF
TRBV4-2	15	few	TRBD2	TRBJ2-3	TGTGCCAGCAGCCAATCCAGCGGGAGTGTGGATACGCAGTATTTT	CASSQSSGSVDTQYF
TRBV6-1	13	.	.	TRBJ2-7	TGTGCCAGCAGCTCGACAGGTGGCTACGAGCAGTACTTC	CASSSTGGYEQYF
TRBV5-1	15	.	.	TRBJ2-7	TGCGCCAGCAGCCCGGTAAGGACAGCATCCTACGAGCAGTACTTC	CASSPVRTASYEQYF
TRBV27	13	.	.	TRBJ2-7	TGTGCCAGCGGTCCGGTGACAAAATACGAGCAGTACTTC	CASGPVTKYEQYF
TRBV5-4	15	.	.	TRBJ1-4	TGTGCCAGCAGCCCGGACACTGCAACTAATGAAAAACTGTTTTTT	CASSPDTATNEKLFF
TRBV7-6	12	.	.	TRBJ1-2	TGTGCCAGCAGCTTAGACGGCTATGGCTACACCTTC	CASSLDGYGYTF
TRBV29-1	15	.	TRBD2	TRBJ2-3	TGCAGCGTTGAGGCTAGCGGGGGTATCACAGATACGCAGTATTTT	CSVEASGGITDTQYF
TRBV5-1	11	.	TRBD1	TRBJ2-2	TGCGCCAGCAGAGGGGGCCGGGAGCTGTTTTTT	CASRGGRELFF
TRBV28	15	.	.	TRBJ2-5	TGTGCCAGCAGTTTAGGGGGGCAGGGGGAAGAGACCCAGTACTTC	CASSLGGQGEETQYF
TRBV4-1	15	.	.	TRBJ2-3	TGCGCCAGCAGCCCCGCGGGAACTAGCCGGGATACGCAGTATTTT	CASSPAGTSRDTQYF